This T cell receptor beta chain was documented in a study of CD8+ T cells in alopecia areata. The treatment is: oral pan-JAK inhibitor, 5-10 mg twice daily. Extraction and reverse transcription of RNA yielded cDNA as the sequencing template. TCRdb's copy holds only in-frame clones and misses some; the assay was immunoSEQ multiplex PCR. The repertoire includes some 150,000 clones, roughly 50% of them detected once, and approximately 16% sits in the top ten. The CDR3 covers 12 residues. Germline CDR1 reads SEHNR; CDR2 reads FQNEAQ (reference sequence). Deletions cut 10 bases from V and 5 bases from J, with 11 bases between. This clone was seen a handful of times.

The specimen was CD4+ T cells sorted from blood, collected at roughly week 55, from a patient treated with tofacitinib. The receptor's source is a human donor with alopecia areata. The rearrangement links TRBV7-9 to TRBJ2-2; D is unresolved. The CDR3 sequence is CATHLLTGELFF. The CDR3 DNA sequence: TGTGCCACCCATCTACTAACCGGGGAGCTGTTTTTT.